This T cell receptor beta chain comes out of a study of identical twins. Study-wide results and limits: Twin pairs had excess sharing that was weaker in beta out-of-frame sequences. With abundant cord blood beta clonotypes, insertions were fewer; memory repertoires showed no such pattern.

TCRdb reprocessed the 5' RACE reads with MiXCR, giving one entry per CDR3 protein. The data contain about 240,000 distinct CDR3 sequences, 10% to 13% of them singletons. Germline V lookup: CDR1 MGHRA, CDR2 YSYEKL. CDR3 length: 17 residues. Regarding this clonotype: Its cognate antigen is unknown. At one of its ends the junction is not consistent with the germline gene, which may arise from a read error.

Source material: memory T cells sorted from blood. The sequence came from a man in his fifties in good health. V usage is TRBV4-1 and J usage is TRBJ2-3; 8 positions agree with TRBD2. The CDR3: CASSQDPQRGSIDTQYF. CDR3 in DNA: TGCGCCAGCAGCCAAGACCCGCAGCGGGGGAGCATAGATACGCAGTATTTT.